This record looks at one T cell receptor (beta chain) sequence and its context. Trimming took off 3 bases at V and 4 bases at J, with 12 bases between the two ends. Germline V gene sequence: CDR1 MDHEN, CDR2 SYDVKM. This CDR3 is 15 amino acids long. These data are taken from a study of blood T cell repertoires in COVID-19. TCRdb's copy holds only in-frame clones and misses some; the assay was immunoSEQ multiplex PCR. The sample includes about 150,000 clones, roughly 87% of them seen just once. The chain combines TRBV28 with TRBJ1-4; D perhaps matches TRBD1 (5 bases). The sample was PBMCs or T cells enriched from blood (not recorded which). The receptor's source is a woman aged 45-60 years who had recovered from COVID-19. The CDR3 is CASSFGGSLNEKLFF. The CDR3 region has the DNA TGTGCCAGCAGTTTCGGGGGGTCCCTTAATGAAAAACTGTTTTTT.